This TCR beta chain came from a study of blood T cell repertoires in COVID-19. Study as a whole: Samples taken during acute and convalescent COVID-19 were collected in the United States, Italy and Spain. Sample material is recorded as cDNA or gDNA derived from T cells, B-cell-depleted T cells, or PBMCs.

Trimming removed 3 bases from V and 3 bases from J, with 14 bases in between. Germline-derived CDR1 and CDR2 are WSHSY and SAAADI. CDR3 length: 16 amino acids. Original methodology: Quantification of nucleated cells was approximated via reference gene primer amplification. Clones were read by immunoSEQ multiplex PCR, and TCRdb kept only the in-frame ones, dropping some. The V and J calls and clone size were taken over from that table, and D and trimming were inferred from the DNA. The data hold fewer than 250,000 clones, with 83% observed a single time. This clonotype originated in a woman aged 40-49 years with active or convalescent COVID-19. The V gene is TRBV10-2, the J gene TRBJ2-2; weak D call: TRBD1 (6 bases). Sequencing was done on a sample of peripheral blood. The CDR3 region has the DNA TGCGCCAGCAGTGATCCGAACAGGGCGGACACCGGGGAGCTGTTTTTT. This gives the protein CASSDPNRADTGELFF.